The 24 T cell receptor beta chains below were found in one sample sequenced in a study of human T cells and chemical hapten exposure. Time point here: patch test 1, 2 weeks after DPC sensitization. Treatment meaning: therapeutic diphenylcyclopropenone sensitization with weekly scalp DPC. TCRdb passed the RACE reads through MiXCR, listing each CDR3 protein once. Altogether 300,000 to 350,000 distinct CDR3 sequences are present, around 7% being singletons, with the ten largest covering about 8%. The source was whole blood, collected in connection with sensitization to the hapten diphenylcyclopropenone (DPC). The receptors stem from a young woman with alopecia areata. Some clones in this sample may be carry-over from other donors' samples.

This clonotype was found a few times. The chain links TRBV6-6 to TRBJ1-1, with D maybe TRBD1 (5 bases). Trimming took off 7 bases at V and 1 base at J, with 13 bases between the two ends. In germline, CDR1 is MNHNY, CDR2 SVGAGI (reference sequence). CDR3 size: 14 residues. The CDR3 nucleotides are TGTGCCAGCATTTTACTGGGGGAGAACACTGAAGCTTTCTTT. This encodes CASILLGENTEAFF.

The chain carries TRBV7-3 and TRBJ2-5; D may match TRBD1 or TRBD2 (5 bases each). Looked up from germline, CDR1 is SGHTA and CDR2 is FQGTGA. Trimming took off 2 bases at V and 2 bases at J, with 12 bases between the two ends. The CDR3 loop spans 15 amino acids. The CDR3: CASSLGSWGQETQYF. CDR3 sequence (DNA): TGTGCCAGCAGCTTAGGGTCGTGGGGGCAAGAGACCCAGTACTTC.

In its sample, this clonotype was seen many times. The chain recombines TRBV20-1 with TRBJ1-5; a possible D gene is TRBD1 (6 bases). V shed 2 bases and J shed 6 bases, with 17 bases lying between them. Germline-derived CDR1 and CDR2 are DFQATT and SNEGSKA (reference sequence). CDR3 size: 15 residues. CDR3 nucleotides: TGCAGTGCTAGAACGACACAGGGTTTAGGTCAGCCCCAGCATTTT. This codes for CSARTTQGLGQPQHF.

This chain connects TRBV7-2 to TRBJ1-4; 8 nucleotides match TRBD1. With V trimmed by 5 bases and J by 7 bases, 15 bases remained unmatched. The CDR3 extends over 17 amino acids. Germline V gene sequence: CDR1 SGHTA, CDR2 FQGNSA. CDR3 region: CASSQTGEWLGGEKLFF. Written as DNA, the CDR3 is TGTGCCAGCAGCCAGACAGGGGAATGGTTGGGTGGTGAAAAACTGTTTTTT.

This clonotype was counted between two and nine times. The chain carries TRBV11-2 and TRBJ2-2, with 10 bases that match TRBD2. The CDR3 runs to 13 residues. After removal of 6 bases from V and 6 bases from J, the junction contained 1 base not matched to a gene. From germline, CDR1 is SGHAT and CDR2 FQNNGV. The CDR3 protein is CASRLAGAGELFF. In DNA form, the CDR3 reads TGTGCCAGCAGGCTAGCGGGGGCCGGGGAGCTGTTTTTT.

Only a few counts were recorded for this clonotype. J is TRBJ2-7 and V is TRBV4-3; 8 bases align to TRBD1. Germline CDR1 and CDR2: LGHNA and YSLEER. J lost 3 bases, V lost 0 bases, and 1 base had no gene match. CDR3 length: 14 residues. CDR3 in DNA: TGCGCCAGCAGCCAAGATACAGGGGGCTACGAGCAGTACTTC. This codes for CASSQDTGGYEQYF.

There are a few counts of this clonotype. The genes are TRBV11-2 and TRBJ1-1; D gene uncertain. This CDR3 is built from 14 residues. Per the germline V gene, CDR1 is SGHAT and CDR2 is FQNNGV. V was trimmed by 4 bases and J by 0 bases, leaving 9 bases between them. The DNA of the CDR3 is TGTGCCAGCAGCTATGAGCGATTGAACACTGAAGCTTTCTTT. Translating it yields CASSYERLNTEAFF.

Here the CDR3 reads CACGAQYEQYF. The CDR3 nucleotides read TGTGCCTGTGGGGCGCAGTACGAGCAGTACTTC. This rearrangement joins TRBV28 to TRBJ2-7, with D perhaps matching TRBD1 (5 bases). V lost 11 bases, J lost 4 bases, and 12 bases lay in between. CDR1 MDHEN and CDR2 SYDVKM come from the germline V gene. The CDR3 spans 11 residues.

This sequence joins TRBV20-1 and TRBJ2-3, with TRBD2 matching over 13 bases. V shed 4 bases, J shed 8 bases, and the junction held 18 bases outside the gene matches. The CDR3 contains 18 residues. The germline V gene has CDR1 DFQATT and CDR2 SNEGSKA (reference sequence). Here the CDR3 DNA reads TGCAGTGCTACCAGGACTAGCGGGGGACCACCCCGGGGGGTTACGCAGTATTTT. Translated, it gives CSATRTSGGPPRGVTQYF.

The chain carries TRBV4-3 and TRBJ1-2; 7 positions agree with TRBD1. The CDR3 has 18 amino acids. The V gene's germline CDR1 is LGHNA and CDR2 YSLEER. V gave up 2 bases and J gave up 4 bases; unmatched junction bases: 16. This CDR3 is CASSQLAKTPGQSYGYTF. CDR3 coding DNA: TGCGCCAGCAGCCAACTAGCTAAAACTCCGGGACAGAGCTATGGCTACACCTTC.

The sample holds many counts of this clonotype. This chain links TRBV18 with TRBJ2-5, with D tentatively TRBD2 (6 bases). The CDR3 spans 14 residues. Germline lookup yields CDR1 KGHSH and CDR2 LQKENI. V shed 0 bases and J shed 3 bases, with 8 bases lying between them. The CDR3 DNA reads TGTGCCAGCTCACCACCGTCGGGGGAAGAGACCCAGTACTTC. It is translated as CASSPPSGEETQYF. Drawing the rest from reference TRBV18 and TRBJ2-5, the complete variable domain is NAGVMQNPRHLVRRRGQEARLRCSPMKGHSHVYWYRQLPEEGLKFMVYLQKENIIDESGMPKERFSAEFPKEGPSILRIQQVVRGDSAAYFCASSPPSGEETQYFGPGTRLLVL.

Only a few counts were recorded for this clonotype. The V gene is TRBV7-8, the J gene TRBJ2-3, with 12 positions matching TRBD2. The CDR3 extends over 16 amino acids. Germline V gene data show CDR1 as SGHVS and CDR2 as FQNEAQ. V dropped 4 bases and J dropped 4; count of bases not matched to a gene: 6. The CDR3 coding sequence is TGTGCCAGCAGCTCACTAGCGGGGGGATTCGCAGATACGCAGTATTTT. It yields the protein CASSSLAGGFADTQYF.

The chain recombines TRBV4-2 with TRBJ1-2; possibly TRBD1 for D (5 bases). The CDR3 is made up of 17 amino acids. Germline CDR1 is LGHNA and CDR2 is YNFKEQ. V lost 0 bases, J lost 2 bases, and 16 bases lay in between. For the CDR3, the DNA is TGTGCCAGCAGCCAAGATGCGGGGGGATTTGGGAACTATGGCTACACCTTC. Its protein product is CASSQDAGGFGNYGYTF.

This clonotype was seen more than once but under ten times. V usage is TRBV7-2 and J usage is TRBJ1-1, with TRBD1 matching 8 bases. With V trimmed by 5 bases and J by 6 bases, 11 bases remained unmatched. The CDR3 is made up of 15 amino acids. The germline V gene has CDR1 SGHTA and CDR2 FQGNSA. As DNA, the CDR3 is TGTGCCAGCAGCCCGCCGGACAGGGACTTTGCTGAAGCTTTCTTT. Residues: CASSPPDRDFAEAFF. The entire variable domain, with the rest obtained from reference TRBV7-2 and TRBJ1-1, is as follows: GAGVSQSPSNKVTEKGKDVELRCDPISGHTALYWYRQSLGQGLEFLIYFQGNSAPDKSGLPSDRFSAERTGGSVSTLTIQRTQQEDSAVYLCASSPPDRDFAEAFFGQGTRLTVV.

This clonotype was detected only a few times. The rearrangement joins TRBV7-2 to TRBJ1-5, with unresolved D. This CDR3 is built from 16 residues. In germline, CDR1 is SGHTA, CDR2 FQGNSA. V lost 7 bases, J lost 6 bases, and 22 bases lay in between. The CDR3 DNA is TGTGCCAGCACTGTGGGAGCAGGCGGCATCAGTCAGCCCCAGCATTTT. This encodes CASTVGAGGISQPQHF.

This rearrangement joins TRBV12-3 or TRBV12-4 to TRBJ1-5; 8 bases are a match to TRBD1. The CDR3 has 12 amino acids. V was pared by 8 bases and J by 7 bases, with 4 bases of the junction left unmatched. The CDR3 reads CASGQGRQPQHF. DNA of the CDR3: TGTGCCAGCGGACAGGGAAGACAGCCCCAGCATTTT.

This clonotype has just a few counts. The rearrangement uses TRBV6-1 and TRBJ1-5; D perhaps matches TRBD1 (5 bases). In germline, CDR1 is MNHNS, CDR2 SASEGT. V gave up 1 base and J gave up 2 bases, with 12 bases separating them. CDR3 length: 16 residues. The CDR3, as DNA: TGTGCCAGCAGTGAAGGGGAAGGGGCCGGCAATCAGCCCCAGCATTTT. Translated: CASSEGEGAGNQPQHF.

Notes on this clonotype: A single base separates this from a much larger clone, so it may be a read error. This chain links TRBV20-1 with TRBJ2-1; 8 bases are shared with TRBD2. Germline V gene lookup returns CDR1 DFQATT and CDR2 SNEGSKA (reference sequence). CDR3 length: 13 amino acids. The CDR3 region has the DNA TGCAGTTCTAGAGCCGGGAGGGGGGATGAGCAGTTCTTC. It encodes CSSRAGRGDEQFF.

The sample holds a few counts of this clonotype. CDR3 loop: CASSLSNGGETQYF. CDR3 in DNA: TGTGCCAGCAGCTTATCAAATGGGGGGGAGACCCAGTACTTC. The rearrangement links TRBV7-2 to TRBJ2-5; tentatively, D is TRBD2 (6 bases). The CDR3 runs to 14 residues. The germline V gene encodes CDR1 SGHTA and CDR2 FQGNSA. Deletions cut 2 bases from V and 5 bases from J, with 12 bases between.

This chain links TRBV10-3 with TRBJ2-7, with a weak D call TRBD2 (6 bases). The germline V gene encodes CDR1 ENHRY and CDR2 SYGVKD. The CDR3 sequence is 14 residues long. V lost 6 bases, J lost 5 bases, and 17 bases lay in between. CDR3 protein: CAIRPGTAANEQYF. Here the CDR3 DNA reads TGTGCCATCAGGCCGGGGACTGCCGCCAACGAGCAGTACTTC.

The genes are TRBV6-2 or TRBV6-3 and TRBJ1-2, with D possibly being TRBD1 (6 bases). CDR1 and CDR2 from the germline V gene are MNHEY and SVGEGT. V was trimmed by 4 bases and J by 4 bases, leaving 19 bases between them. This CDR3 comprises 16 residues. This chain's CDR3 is CASSLTGTRNPYGYTF. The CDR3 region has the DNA TGTGCCAGCAGTTTAACCGGGACAAGGAACCCCTATGGCTACACCTTC.

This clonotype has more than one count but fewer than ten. The CDR3 loop is CAISDATARPNPYNEQFF. The DNA of the CDR3 is TGTGCCATCAGTGATGCTACAGCGAGACCAAACCCCTACAATGAGCAGTTCTTC. The chain recombines TRBV10-3 with TRBJ2-1; D call uncertain. The CDR3 contains 18 residues. Germline CDR1 is ENHRY and CDR2 is SYGVKD. Between the trimmed V and J ends, which lost 3 bases and 2 bases, there was a span of 20 bases.

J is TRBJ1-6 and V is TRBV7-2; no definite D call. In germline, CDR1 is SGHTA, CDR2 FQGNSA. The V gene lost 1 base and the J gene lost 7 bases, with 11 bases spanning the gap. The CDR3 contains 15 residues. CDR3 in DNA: TGTGCCAGCAGCTTAGTCCATGGAGGCAATTCACCCCTCCACTTT. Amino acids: CASSLVHGGNSPLHF.

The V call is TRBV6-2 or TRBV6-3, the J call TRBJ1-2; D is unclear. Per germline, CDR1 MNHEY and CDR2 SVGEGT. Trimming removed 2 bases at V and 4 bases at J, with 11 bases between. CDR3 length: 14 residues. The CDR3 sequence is CASSYGRTSYGYTF. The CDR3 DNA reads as TGTGCCAGCAGTTACGGGCGGACTTCCTATGGCTACACCTTC.